These 29 T cell receptor beta chains originate from one sample sequenced in a study of T cell repertoires in ileal Crohn's disease. TCRdb's table, derived via immunoSEQ multiplex PCR, lists solely in-frame clones and lacks some. This sample yields tens of thousands of clones, of which roughly 81% are seen a single time; roughly 5.7% belongs to the top ten. Sequencing input: ileal tissue. The receptors stem from an adult with Crohn's disease.

This rearrangement joins TRBV27 to TRBJ1-2; no definite D call. The V gene's germline CDR1 is MNHEY and CDR2 SMNVEV (reference sequence). Trimming removed 0 bases at V and 2 bases at J, with 16 bases between. The CDR3 has 17 residues. The CDR3, as DNA: TGTGCCAGCAGTTTATCGATTGTCCGGGGAACCAACTATGGCTACACCTTC. Translating it yields CASSLSIVRGTNYGYTF.

This chain uses TRBV5-1 with TRBJ1-6; TRBD1 matches 7 bases. Germline V gene lookup returns CDR1 SGHRS and CDR2 YFSETQ. CDR3 length equals 15 residues. The V segment lost 4 bases and the J segment 9 bases; nucleotides outside the gene matches: 10. As DNA, the CDR3 is TGCGCCAGCAGCACCGGACAGGCTCTTGGTTCACCCCTCCACTTT. Amino acid sequence: CASSTGQALGSPLHF.

This clone was seen once. The gene calls are TRBV7-9 and TRBJ1-6; 7 bases match TRBD1. The CDR3 has 15 amino acids. Trimming at V came to 5 bases and at J to 5 bases, leaving 6 bases not matched to a gene. Germline V CDR1 and CDR2: SEHNR, FQNEAQ (reference sequence). The chain's CDR3 is CASSVDRIHNSPLHF. The CDR3, as DNA: TGTGCCAGCAGCGTGGACAGGATACATAATTCACCCCTCCACTTT.

V is TRBV7-9 and J is TRBJ1-1, with D maybe TRBD1 (6 bases). V was trimmed by 5 bases and J by 0 bases, leaving 10 bases between them. Germline V CDR1 and CDR2: SEHNR, FQNEAQ (reference sequence). This CDR3 is 14 amino acids long. Here the CDR3 reads CASSVGAMNTEAFF. The CDR3 bases are TGTGCCAGCAGCGTGGGGGCCATGAACACTGAAGCTTTCTTT.

V and J are TRBV2 and TRBJ2-7; 7 bases agree with TRBD1. Germline V gene sequence: CDR1 SNHLY, CDR2 FYNNEI. J was trimmed by 5 bases and V by 5 bases; bases with no gene match: 3. The CDR3 has 12 amino acids. In nucleotides, the CDR3 is TGTGCCAGCAGTTTCACAGGGGACGAGCAGTACTTC. This translates into CASSFTGDEQYF.

This rearrangement joins TRBV14 to TRBJ1-2; D call uncertain. The germline gives CDR1 SGHDN, CDR2 FVKESK. The CDR3 consists of 12 residues. The V end was cut by 0 bases, the J end by 14 bases, with 13 bases between. CDR3 residues: CASSQDRYRNTF. The CDR3 DNA reads TGTGCCAGCAGCCAAGATAGGTACAGAAATACCTTC.

The chain joins TRBV29-1 to TRBJ2-1; TRBD2 matches 7 bases. The CDR3 covers 13 residues. V dropped 2 bases and J dropped 7; count of bases not matched to a gene: 5. Germline values: CDR1 SQVTM, CDR2 ANQGSEA. The CDR3 spells CSVERSAGNEQFF. The CDR3 coding sequence is TGCAGCGTTGAAAGGTCAGCGGGGAATGAGCAGTTCTTC.

This rearrangement joins TRBV9 to TRBJ2-5, with D possibly being TRBD2 (5 bases). Trimming left V 3 bases short and J 0 bases short, with 12 bases between. Germline CDR1 SGDLS, CDR2 YYNGEE. The CDR3 runs to 15 residues. The CDR3 DNA is TGTGCCAGCAGCGCCCGGCTAGCCTACCAAGAGACCCAGTACTTC. Translated, it gives CASSARLAYQETQYF.

DNA for the CDR3: TGTGCCATCAGTGAGTCGGGACTAGCGGGAGACTACGAGCAGTACTTC. This codes for CAISESGLAGDYEQYF. The rearrangement uses TRBV10-3 and TRBJ2-7; 14 bases agree with TRBD2. Germline loops: CDR1 ENHRY, CDR2 SYGVKD. This CDR3 is built from 16 residues. The junction had 1 base not matched to a gene; V was cut back by 0 bases and J by 3 bases.

This chain joins TRBV6-5 and TRBJ1-2, with D perhaps TRBD1 (5 bases). The CDR3 runs 12 residues. Germline CDR1 reads MNHEY; CDR2 reads SVGAGI. The ends were cut back, 6 bases at V and 8 bases at J, with 13 bases in the middle. CDR3 in DNA: TGTGCCAGCAGCCCAGGGATTGGGGGCTACACCTTC. Residues: CASSPGIGGYTF.

The chain employs TRBV7-8 and TRBJ2-3; 8 bases align to TRBD2. With V trimmed by 5 bases and J by 6 bases, 10 bases remained unmatched. The CDR3 length is 15 residues. The germline gives CDR1 SGHVS, CDR2 FQNEAQ. The CDR3 loop is CASSALGGAGDTQYF. The CDR3 DNA follows: TGTGCCAGCAGCGCGCTCGGGGGGGCCGGGGATACGCAGTATTTT.

This chain uses TRBV21-1 with TRBJ1-4. TRBV21-1 is recorded as a pseudogene. The CDR3 contains 17 residues. The CDR3 nucleotides read TGTGCCAGCACCCCTACTCTACTAGGACTAACTAATGAAAAACTGTTTTTT. It encodes CASTPTLLGLTNEKLFF.

This sequence joins TRBV6-1 and TRBJ1-2; D is unclear. The CDR3 length is 16 residues. Germline values: CDR1 MNHNS, CDR2 SASEGT. V was trimmed by 2 bases and J by 6 bases, leaving 19 bases between them. In nucleotides, the CDR3 is TGTGCCAGCAGTGAACGTGTGGGCGGAGCGGAGGATGGCTACACCTTC. It specifies CASSERVGGAEDGYTF.

This chain joins TRBV6-5 and TRBJ1-4; 8 bases match TRBD1. The V gene end was trimmed by 6 bases and the J gene end by 7 bases; junction bases not matched to a gene: 7. Germline loops: CDR1 MNHEY, CDR2 SVGAGI. The length of the CDR3 is 14 residues. In nucleotides, the CDR3 is TGTGCCAGCAGATGGACAGGGTCTAGTGAAAAACTGTTTTTT. Translated, it gives CASRWTGSSEKLFF.

The rearrangement joins TRBV18 to TRBJ2-7; weak D call: TRBD2 (7 bases). Deletions cut 0 bases from V and 5 bases from J, with 17 bases between. Germline V gene data show CDR1 as KGHSH and CDR2 as LQKENI. This CDR3 is 16 amino acids long. CDR3 protein: CASSPPGGGLSNEQYF. The CDR3 coding sequence is TGTGCCAGCTCACCACCTGGGGGGGGCCTGTCTAACGAGCAGTACTTC.

The chain couples TRBV20-1 to TRBJ1-2, with D unresolved. CDR1 and CDR2 from the germline V gene are DFQATT and SNEGSKA (reference sequence). CDR3 length: 11 residues. The CDR3 DNA reads as TGCAGCGCGGGTCGGTTGAGTGGCTACACCTTC. Protein: CSAGRLSGYTF.

The rearrangement uses TRBV7-2 and TRBJ1-6, with TRBD1 as a possible D gene (6 bases). This CDR3 spans 15 amino acids. CDR1 and CDR2 from the germline V gene are SGHTA and FQGNSA. Trimming left V 3 bases short and J 8 bases short, with 14 bases between. CDR3 amino acids: CASSFDQGRYSPLHF. The CDR3 DNA follows: TGTGCCAGCAGCTTTGACCAGGGGCGGTATTCACCCCTCCACTTT.

The chain links TRBV5-4 to TRBJ1-6, with D maybe TRBD1 (6 bases). Germline CDR1 and CDR2: SGHNT and YYREEE (reference sequence). The CDR3 is made up of 15 amino acids. Trimming took 2 bases from V and 8 from J, leaving 14 bases between them. The DNA of the CDR3 is TGTGCCAGCAGCTTCTCCAACAGGGCAGATTCACCCCTCCACTTT. Its protein is CASSFSNRADSPLHF.

The chain couples TRBV19 to TRBJ1-5, with 9 positions matching TRBD1. From germline, CDR1 is LNHDA and CDR2 SQIVND (reference sequence). This CDR3 has 14 amino acids. The V gene end was trimmed by 4 bases and the J gene end by 5 bases; junction bases not matched to a gene: 3. The DNA of the CDR3 is TGTGCCAGTAGTAGGGGACAGGGCGATCAGCCCCAGCATTTT. Its translation: CASSRGQGDQPQHF.

V usage is TRBV2 and J usage is TRBJ1-2; D is possibly TRBD1 (6 bases). Germline CDR1 is SNHLY and CDR2 is FYNNEI. V lost 6 bases and J lost 0, with 11 bases in between. CDR3 size: 14 residues. CDR3 nucleotide sequence: TGTGCCAGCAGCGGAGACAGGACTAACTATGGCTACACCTTC. This encodes CASSGDRTNYGYTF. The full variable domain, rest sourced from reference TRBV2 and TRBJ1-2, is EPEVTQTPSHQVTQMGQEVILRCVPISNHLYFYWYRQILGQKVEFLVSFYNNEISEKSEIFDDQFSVERPDGSNFTLKIRSTKLEDSAMYFCASSGDRTNYGYTFGSGTRLTVV.

The chain recombines TRBV4-3 with TRBJ2-3, with 13 bases matching TRBD2. The V gene's germline CDR1 is LGHNA and CDR2 YSLEER. The CDR3 contains 18 residues. Trimming took 0 bases from V and 4 from J; bases not matched to a gene: 7. The CDR3 bases are TGCGCCAGCAGCCAAGACTACAGGACTAGCGGGGGTTCAGATACGCAGTATTTT. As protein: CASSQDYRTSGGSDTQYF.

The chain carries TRBV11-2 and TRBJ2-2; maybe TRBD2 (6 bases). Trimming left V 5 bases short and J 6 bases short, with 22 bases between. Germline assignment: CDR1 SGHAT and CDR2 FQNNGV. CDR3 length equals 17 residues. CDR3 nucleotide sequence: TGTGCCAGCAGCCCAATTTTAGCGGTCTTAGGTTCCGGGGAGCTGTTTTTT. Translation: CASSPILAVLGSGELFF. Full variable domain (rest looked up from reference TRBV11-2 and TRBJ2-2): EAGVAQSPRYKIIEKRQSVAFWCNPISGHATLYWYQQILGQGPKLLIQFQNNGVVDDSQLPKDRFSAERLKGVDSTLKIQPAKLEDSAVYLCASSPILAVLGSGELFFGEGSRLTVL.

The chain carries TRBV6-1 and TRBJ2-7, with D hard to call. The CDR3 runs to 12 residues. Germline CDR1 reads MNHNS; CDR2 reads SASEGT. V was cut by 4 bases and J by 2 bases, with 6 bases left in between. The CDR3 is CASSVPAYEQYF. The CDR3 nucleotides read TGTGCCAGCAGTGTCCCAGCCTACGAGCAGTACTTC.

The chain combines TRBV13 with TRBJ2-7; 11 bases are a match to TRBD1. This CDR3 comprises 15 residues. Germline V gene data show CDR1 as PRHDT and CDR2 as FYEKMQ (reference sequence). V gave up 5 bases and J gave up 2 bases; unmatched junction bases: 5. CDR3 protein: CASSPGTGGPYEQYF. In nucleotides, the CDR3 is TGTGCCAGCAGCCCTGGGACAGGGGGGCCCTACGAGCAGTACTTC.

This clone was recorded a few times. The chain couples TRBV27 to TRBJ1-1; D gene uncertain. Germline CDR1 reads MNHEY; CDR2 reads SMNVEV (reference sequence). The CDR3 length is 14 residues. Trimming left V 6 bases short and J 4 bases short, with 15 bases between. Here the CDR3 reads CASRSSGRSTEAFF. The CDR3 DNA reads TGTGCCAGCAGAAGCTCAGGAAGAAGCACTGAAGCTTTCTTT.

The chain links TRBV7-8 to TRBJ2-2; D is possibly TRBD2 (9 bases). Trimming removed 5 bases from V and 1 base from J, with 32 bases in between. The CDR3 runs to 22 residues. CDR1 is SGHVS and CDR2 is FQNEAQ in the germline V gene. CDR3 sequence reads: CASSLKRTGWFAGGLNTGELFF. In DNA, the CDR3 is TGTGCCAGCAGCCTTAAGAGGACAGGGTGGTTCGCGGGGGGGCTGAACACCGGGGAGCTGTTTTTT. Full variable domain (rest looked up from reference TRBV7-8 and TRBJ2-2): GAGVSQSPRYKVAKRGQDVALRCDPISGHVSLFWYQQALGQGPEFLTYFQNEAQLDKSGLPSDRFFAERPEGSVSTLKIQRTQQEDSAVYLCASSLKRTGWFAGGLNTGELFFGEGSRLTVL.

This clone was seen a single time. The rearrangement joins TRBV18 to TRBJ1-1; D gene ambiguous. The germline V and J ends were trimmed by 8 bases and 1 base, with 11 bases remaining between them. Germline CDR1 and CDR2: KGHSH and LQKENI. CDR3 length equals 13 residues. The CDR3 reads CASQEQENTEAFF. The CDR3 bases are TGTGCCAGCCAAGAGCAGGAGAACACTGAAGCTTTCTTT.

This clone was recorded a few times. The CDR3 DNA reads TGCGCCAGCAGCCCGGGACAGACTGAAAAACTGTTTTTT. It specifies CASSPGQTEKLFF. The chain uses TRBV5-1 and TRBJ1-4, with 7 bases identical to TRBD1. J was trimmed by 7 bases and V by 4 bases; bases with no gene match: 4. Germline values: CDR1 SGHRS, CDR2 YFSETQ. The CDR3 extends over 13 amino acids.

The chain couples TRBV2 to TRBJ2-3; the match to TRBD2 covers 8 bases. Losses at the gene ends were 10 bases for V and 3 bases for J; bases not matched to a gene: 9. The CDR3 consists of 14 residues. CDR1 is SNHLY, CDR2 FYNNEI, per germline. This CDR3 is CATHGGGRTDTQYF. CDR3 DNA sequence: TGTGCCACCCATGGCGGGGGGAGAACAGATACGCAGTATTTT.